The clone carrying this T cell receptor beta chain was counted a single time. The entry originates in a study of blood T cell repertoires in COVID-19. Looking at the study overall: The samples span acute and convalescent COVID-19 from the United States, Italy and Spain. T cells, B-cell-depleted T cells, or PBMCs supplied cDNA or gDNA.

V lost 2 bases to trimming and J lost 3 bases, with 11 bases between them. The CDR3 spans 14 residues. In germline, CDR1 is SGHDT, CDR2 YYEEEE. Authors' processing steps: Estimates of nucleated cell counts were drawn from the amplification of reference gene primers. Repertoires were generated with immunoSEQ multiplex PCR, while TCRdb's copy carries only in-frame clones and drops some. That table is the source of V, J and clone size, and D and trimming were worked out from the DNA. The top ten hold roughly 6.5% of the sample, which has fewer than 150,000 clones, roughly four fifths seen once. V gene TRBV5-6 combines with J gene TRBJ1-2, with D tentatively TRBD1 (5 bases). This sequence originates from a human donor in a cohort sampled during active COVID-19. The specimen sequenced was peripheral blood. In nucleotides, the CDR3 is TGTGCCAGCAGCTTATATACCAGGGACTATGGCTACACCTTC. The encoded protein is CASSLYTRDYGYTF.